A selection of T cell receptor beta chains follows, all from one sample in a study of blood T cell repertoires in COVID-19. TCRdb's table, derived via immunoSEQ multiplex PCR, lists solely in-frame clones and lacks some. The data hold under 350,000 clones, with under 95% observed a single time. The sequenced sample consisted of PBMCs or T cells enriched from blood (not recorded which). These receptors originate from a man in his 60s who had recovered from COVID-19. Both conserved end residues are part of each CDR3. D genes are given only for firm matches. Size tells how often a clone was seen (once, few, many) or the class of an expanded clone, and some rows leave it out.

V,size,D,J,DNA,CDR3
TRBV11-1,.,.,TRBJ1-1,TGTGCCAGCAGCTTTAATCTGAACACTGAAGCTTTCTTT,CASSFNLNTEAFF
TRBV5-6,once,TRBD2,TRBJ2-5,TGTGCCAGCAGCTTAGCGGGAGCGGGAGAGACCCAGTACTTC,CASSLAGAGETQYF
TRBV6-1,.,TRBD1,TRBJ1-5,TGTGCCAGCAGTGGAGGACAGGGCGGAATTTATAGCAATCAGCCCCAGCATTTT,CASSGGQGGIYSNQPQHF
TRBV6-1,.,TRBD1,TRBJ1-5,TGTGCCAGCAGTGAAGCAGGAGGAGGGGGCCAGCCCCAGCATTTT,CASSEAGGGGQPQHF
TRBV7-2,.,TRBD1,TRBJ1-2,TGTGCCAGCAGCTATTACAGGGGTTCGGCCGGCTACACCTTC,CASSYYRGSAGYTF
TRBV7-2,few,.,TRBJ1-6,TGTGCCAGCAGCCAATCCTTTATCATAGCGGCCGATAATTCACCCCTCCACTTT,CASSQSFIIAADNSPLHF
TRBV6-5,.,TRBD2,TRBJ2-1,TGTGCCAGCAGTTTGTTGAGCGGGGGGGCACGAGAGCAGTTCTTC,CASSLLSGGAREQFF
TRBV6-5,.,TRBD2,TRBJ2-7,TGTGCCAGCAGTTACGGGACTAGCGGGAGAAGTGAGCAGTACTTC,CASSYGTSGRSEQYF
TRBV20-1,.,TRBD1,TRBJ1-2,TGCAGTGCCAGTGAGGGGGCACAGGGTCTCGGCTACACCTTC,CSASEGAQGLGYTF
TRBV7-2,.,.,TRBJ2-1,TGTGCCAGCAGCCTAGTCCCGGCCAGGACTGGGGATGAGCAGTTCTTC,CASSLVPARTGDEQFF
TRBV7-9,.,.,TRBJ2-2,TGTGCCAGCAGCTTGAGACAGGATATCACCACCGGGGAGCTGTTTTTT,CASSLRQDITTGELFF
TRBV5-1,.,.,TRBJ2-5,TGCGCCAGCAGCTTTTATCAAGAGACCCAGTACTTC,CASSFYQETQYF
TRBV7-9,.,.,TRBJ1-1,TGTGCCAGCAGCTTAGCCCTTGAGGTCACTGAAGCTTTCTTT,CASSLALEVTEAFF
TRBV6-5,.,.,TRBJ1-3,TGTGCCAGCAGCCCCGGGATCTCTGGAAACACCATATATTTT,CASSPGISGNTIYF
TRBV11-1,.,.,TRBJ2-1,TGTGCCAGCAGACAACCCGGGTTAGCCTACAATGAGCAGTTCTTC,CASRQPGLAYNEQFF
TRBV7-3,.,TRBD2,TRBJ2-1,TGTGCCAGCAGCGAGGGGACTAGCGAGAGGGGGAATGAGCAGTTCTTC,CASSEGTSERGNEQFF
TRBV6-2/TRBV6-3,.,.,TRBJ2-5,TGTGCCAGCAGTGACAGCCTCAAGACCCAGTACTTC,CASSDSLKTQYF
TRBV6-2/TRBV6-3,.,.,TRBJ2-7,TGTGCCAGCAGTTACTATGGGGACATCTCCTACGAGCAGTACTTC,CASSYYGDISYEQYF
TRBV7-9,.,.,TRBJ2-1,TGTGCCAGCAGCCAGGGGCGGGGGAGTTTGGTGCAGTTCTTC,CASSQGRGSLVQFF
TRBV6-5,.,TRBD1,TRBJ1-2,TGTGCCAGCAGGGCCACCGGGACAGGGGGGTTTGGCTACACCTTC,CASRATGTGGFGYTF
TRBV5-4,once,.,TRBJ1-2,TGTGCCAGCAGCAGCGCAGGGAACTATGGCTACACCTTC,CASSSAGNYGYTF
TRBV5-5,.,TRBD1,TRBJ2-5,TGTGCCAGCAGTAACAGGGGTCGGGAGACCCAGTACTTC,CASSNRGRETQYF
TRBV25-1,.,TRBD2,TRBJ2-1,TGTGCCAGCAGTGATCCACTAGCGGGGGGTTTATATGAGCAGTTCTTC,CASSDPLAGGLYEQFF
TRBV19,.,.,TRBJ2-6,TGTGCCAGTAGTCCCCCAGGGGCTGGGGCCAACGTCCTGACTTTC,CASSPPGAGANVLTF
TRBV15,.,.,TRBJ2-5,TGTGCCACCAGCAGAGCACGGACAGCCGGCGTTGGGACCCAGTACTTC,CATSRARTAGVGTQYF
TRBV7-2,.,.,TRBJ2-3,TGTGCCAGCAGCTTAGCAAAAGATTGGACTACAGATACGCAGTATTTT,CASSLAKDWTTDTQYF
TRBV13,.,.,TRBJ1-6,TGTGCCAGCAGCTTTGGGGCCGACAGATATAATTCACCCCTCCACTTT,CASSFGADRYNSPLHF
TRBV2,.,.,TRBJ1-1,TGTGCCAGCAGACAGGAGGGCGGCACTGAAGCTTTCTTT,CASRQEGGTEAFF
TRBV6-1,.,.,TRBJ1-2,TGTGCCAGCAGTCAAGACATCTATGGCTACACCTTC,CASSQDIYGYTF
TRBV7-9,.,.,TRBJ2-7,TGTGCCAGCAGCTTACGTTCAGGCAGGGGCCTCTACGAGCAGTACTTC,CASSLRSGRGLYEQYF
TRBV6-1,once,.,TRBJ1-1,TGTGCCAGCAGTGAAGCCAGGTCAGGGCCCGGCGGAACTTTCTTT,CASSEARSGPGGTFF
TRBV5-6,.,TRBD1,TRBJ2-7,TGTGCCACCGCTGACAGGGAGAGCTCCTACGAGCAGTACTTC,CATADRESSYEQYF
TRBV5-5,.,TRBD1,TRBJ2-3,TGTGCCAGCAGCTCCCGACAGGGTTCAGATACGCAGTATTTT,CASSSRQGSDTQYF
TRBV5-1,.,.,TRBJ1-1,TGCGCCAGCAGCGATGATAAGCGGACTGAAGCTTTCTTT,CASSDDKRTEAFF
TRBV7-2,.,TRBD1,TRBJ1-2,TGTGCCAGCAGTACGGGACAGACTTATGGCTACACCTTC,CASSTGQTYGYTF
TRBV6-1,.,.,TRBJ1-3,TGTGCCAGCAGGAACGACTTAACAAACACCATATATTTT,CASRNDLTNTIYF
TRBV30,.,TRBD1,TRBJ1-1,TGTGCCTGGAGTCGGGGACAGGGTTTCACTGAAGCTTTCTTT,CAWSRGQGFTEAFF
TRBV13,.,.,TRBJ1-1,TGTGCCAGCAGCTTAAACCCGTGGGCCATGAACACTGAAGCTTTCTTT,CASSLNPWAMNTEAFF
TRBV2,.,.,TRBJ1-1,TGTGCCAGCCTGGGGGGCACTGAAGCTTTCTTT,CASLGGTEAFF
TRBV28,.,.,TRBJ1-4,TGTGCCAGCAGTTTGCCGGGTAGGAAGGCTAATGAAAAACTGTTTTTT,CASSLPGRKANEKLFF
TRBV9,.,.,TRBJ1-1,TGTGCCAGCAGCGTAGACAGTAACACTGAAGCTTTCTTT,CASSVDSNTEAFF
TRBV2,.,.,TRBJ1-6,TGTGCCAGCAGTGAATTGGGGACACTTCACTTT,CASSELGTLHF
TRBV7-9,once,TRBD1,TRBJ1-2,TGTGCCAGCAGCCCCCTTCTCGTCCAGGGGGCAGGGGGCTACACCTTC,CASSPLLVQGAGGYTF
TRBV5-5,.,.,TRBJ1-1,TGTGCCAGCAGCTTGGAATATCGGTATAACACTGAAGCTTTCTTT,CASSLEYRYNTEAFF